This T cell receptor (beta chain) was sequenced for a study of T-cell memory formation after mild COVID-19. CDR3 length: 15 amino acids. V dropped 0 bases and J dropped 6 bases, with 13 bases sitting between them. Germline V gives CDR1 MGHRA, CDR2 YSYEKL. One entry per CDR3 protein results from TCRdb running MiXCR on the 5' RACE reads. Counted here are 410,000 or so distinct CDR3 sequences, 20% to 25% occurring once; the ten biggest clones make up over 10%. The genes are TRBV4-1 and TRBJ2-3, with D possibly being TRBD1 (6 bases). Sample: PBMCs or a T cell subset sorted from them (not recorded which). This TCR was recovered from an adult woman who had mild COVID-19 (a few samples of this study predate the infection). Cell type and time point are not known. The CDR3 DNA is TGCGCCAGCAGCCAAGATAGGGGGTGGGGGGATACGCAGTATTTT. Residues: CASSQDRGWGDTQYF.